Shown below are 27 T cell receptor beta chains from a single sample sequenced in a study of blood T cell repertoires in COVID-19 (dated by TCRdb to 2019 to 2021). Libraries came from the immunoSEQ multiplex PCR assay. TCRdb provides this immuneACCESS table in a form limited to in-frame rearrangements. Some clones are lacking; in checked studies, under half of them reflect an unresolved V gene, and why the rest are absent is not known. The sample table shows 300,000 or so clones, and about 83% are seen once. The ten largest clones add up to about 1.7% of the sample. Specimen: peripheral blood. The receptors here all came from a woman aged 50 to 65 with acute or convalescent COVID-19.

The J gene is TRBJ2-7, the V gene TRBV4-1, with TRBD2 as a possible D gene (5 bases). Trimming removed 2 bases at V and 5 bases at J, with 19 bases between. This CDR3 contains 16 residues. The germline CDR1 and CDR2 sequences are MGHRA and YSYEKL. The CDR3 sequence is CASSQSPTGNFHEQYF. The CDR3 region has the DNA TGCGCCAGCAGCCAAAGCCCCACGGGAAACTTCCACGAGCAGTACTTC.

The chain carries TRBV7-3 and TRBJ2-3; TRBD2 matches at 7 bases. Germline values: CDR1 SGHTA, CDR2 FQGTGA. The junction had 6 bases not matched to a gene; V was cut back by 3 bases and J by 0 bases. The CDR3 has 16 amino acids. CDR3 nucleotides: TGTGCCAGCAGCTTTCAGGGTAGCGGGAGCACAGATACGCAGTATTTT. This gives the protein CASSFQGSGSTDTQYF.

This clone was recorded only once. V usage is TRBV4-1 and J usage is TRBJ2-3; TRBD2 matches at 10 bases. Germline trimming cut 0 bases from V and 2 bases from J; bases unmatched to any gene: 2. The CDR3 length is 16 residues. CDR1 is MGHRA, CDR2 YSYEKL, per germline. CDR3 residues: CASSQELAGYTDTQYF. The CDR3 bases are TGCGCCAGCAGCCAAGAACTAGCGGGGTACACAGATACGCAGTATTTT.

The V and J genes are TRBV27 and TRBJ2-2; D may be TRBD2 (6 bases). CDR3 length: 16 amino acids. V lost 0 bases, J lost 1 base, and 9 bases lay in between. Per the germline V gene, CDR1 is MNHEY and CDR2 is SMNVEV (reference sequence). This chain's CDR3 is CASSLSDGRNTGELFF. Here the CDR3 DNA reads TGTGCCAGCAGTTTATCCGACGGGAGGAACACCGGGGAGCTGTTTTTT.

Here the CDR3 DNA reads TGTGCCAGCAGCGCCAGGGGAATGGGTCCGACTGAAGCTTTCTTT. Translating gives CASSARGMGPTEAFF. The V call is TRBV9, the J call TRBJ1-1, with D possibly TRBD1 on 6 matching bases. Germline lookup yields CDR1 SGDLS and CDR2 YYNGEE. V was clipped by 3 bases and J by 5 bases, with 17 bases between them. This CDR3 spans 15 amino acids.

The rearrangement links TRBV6-5 to TRBJ2-1; 7 bases align to TRBD1. Germline CDR1 and CDR2: MNHEY and SVGAGI. J lost 9 bases, V lost 6 bases, and 5 bases had no gene match. This CDR3 is built from 12 residues. Here the CDR3 DNA reads TGTGCCAGCAGGACAGGGTCCAGTGAGCAGTTCTTC. Translating gives CASRTGSSEQFF.

V usage is TRBV27 and J usage is TRBJ2-2, with TRBD2 identical over 8 bases. V was clipped by 3 bases and J by 7 bases; unmatched bases: 4. The CDR3 loop spans 14 amino acids. CDR1 is MNHEY and CDR2 is SMNVEV in the germline V gene (reference sequence). The CDR3 sequence is CASSFGAGVGELFF. DNA for the CDR3: TGTGCCAGCAGTTTCGGAGCGGGAGTCGGGGAGCTGTTTTTT.

This clone has at least ten counts. The gene calls are TRBV19 and TRBJ2-6; possibly TRBD2 for D (6 bases). CDR1 is LNHDA and CDR2 is SQIVND in the germline V gene (reference sequence). Trimming cost V 6 bases and J 4 bases, with 13 bases left between them. The CDR3 sequence is 15 residues long. CDR3 protein: CASRSMAGGANVLTF. The CDR3 nucleotides read TGTGCCAGTAGATCCATGGCGGGGGGGGCCAACGTCCTGACTTTC.

The V gene is TRBV5-6, the J gene TRBJ2-5, with D possibly being TRBD2 (5 bases). CDR1 and CDR2 from the germline V gene are SGHDT and YYEEEE. The V end was cut by 4 bases, the J end by 10 bases, with 17 bases between. This CDR3 comprises 13 residues. The DNA for the CDR3 is TGTGCCAGCAGCCGATTACTAGAATTGAGCCAGTACTTC. Its protein product is CASSRLLELSQYF. The variable domain in full, with the rest retrieved from reference TRBV5-6 and TRBJ2-5, is DAGVTQSPTHLIKTRGQQVTLRCSPKSGHDTVSWYQQALGQGPQFIFQYYEEEERQRGNFPDRFSGHQFPNYSSELNVNALLLGDSALYLCASSRLLELSQYFGPGTRLLVL.

This clone was observed a single time. The genes are TRBV6-6 and TRBJ2-7; D remains unclear. CDR3 length equals 14 residues. Trimming took off 5 bases at V and 3 bases at J, with 14 bases between the two ends. Germline lookup yields CDR1 MNHNY and CDR2 SVGAGI (reference sequence). CDR3 protein: CASSSPGSGYEQYF. In DNA, the CDR3 is TGTGCCAGCAGTAGCCCCGGGTCGGGCTACGAGCAGTACTTC.

This rearrangement joins TRBV11-2 to TRBJ2-2; D might be TRBD1 (5 bases). The CDR3 sequence is 15 residues long. The germline V gene encodes CDR1 SGHAT and CDR2 FQNNGV. V lost 0 bases, J lost 4 bases, and 9 bases lay in between. The CDR3 DNA sequence: TGTGCCAGCAGCTTAGAGGGGCGCGTCACCGGGGAGCTGTTTTTT. It is translated as CASSLEGRVTGELFF.

The rearrangement joins TRBV7-9 to TRBJ1-2, with D perhaps matching TRBD1 (6 bases). The V and J ends lost 7 bases and 7 bases respectively, with 19 bases between them. This CDR3 region has 14 residues. The V gene's germline CDR1 is SEHNR and CDR2 FQNEAQ (reference sequence). CDR3 nucleotides: TGTGCCAGCACCCTGGGGCAGGGGTTTGGTGGCTACACCTTC. This translates into CASTLGQGFGGYTF.

The gene calls are TRBV18 and TRBJ1-6; 8 bases line up with TRBD1. The germline V gene encodes CDR1 KGHSH and CDR2 LQKENI. J was trimmed by 5 bases and V by 1 base; bases with no gene match: 4. The CDR3 consists of 16 residues. CDR3 sequence (DNA): TGTGCCAGCTCACCACTACAGGGGGGAAATAATTCACCCCTCCACTTT. The encoded protein is CASSPLQGGNNSPLHF.

This clone was seen a handful of times. V usage is TRBV11-2 and J usage is TRBJ1-2; maybe TRBD1 (5 bases). This CDR3 has 16 amino acids. Between the trimmed V and J ends, which lost 0 bases and 2 bases, there was a span of 13 bases. Looked up from germline, CDR1 is SGHAT and CDR2 is FQNNGV. CDR3 DNA sequence: TGTGCCAGCAGCTTAGAACCGGCAACAGGAAACTATGGCTACACCTTC. Amino acids: CASSLEPATGNYGYTF.

This sequence joins TRBV10-3 and TRBJ2-3; 9 nucleotides agree with TRBD2. The CDR3 totals 15 residues. Per the germline V gene, CDR1 is ENHRY and CDR2 is SYGVKD. V shed 2 bases, J shed 5 bases, and the junction held 5 bases outside the gene matches. The chain's CDR3 is CAISERREGGDTQYF. CDR3 in DNA: TGTGCCATCAGTGAGAGGCGGGAGGGGGGAGATACGCAGTATTTT.

The J gene is TRBJ2-5, the V gene TRBV7-3; 9 nucleotides agree with TRBD2. CDR1 and CDR2 (germline): SGHTA, FQGTGA. This CDR3 region has 16 residues. The ends lost 4 bases at V and 2 bases at J; junction bases unmatched: 8. CDR3 in DNA: TGTGCCAGCAGCTACCATAGCGGGAGCGGGCAAGAGACCCAGTACTTC. Its protein product is CASSYHSGSGQETQYF.

The rearrangement links TRBV29-1 to TRBJ2-7; perhaps TRBD1 as D (5 bases). CDR3 length: 12 residues. V shed 7 bases and J shed 2 bases, with 12 bases lying between them. Germline V CDR1 and CDR2: SQVTM, ANQGSEA. The CDR3 bases are TGCAGCGCAAGTGACAGTACCTACGAGCAGTACTTC. Its translation: CSASDSTYEQYF.

The chain joins TRBV7-2 to TRBJ2-1; 7 nucleotides agree with TRBD2. This CDR3 comprises 17 residues. Germline values: CDR1 SGHTA, CDR2 FQGNSA. J gave up 7 bases and V 1 base, and 13 bases lay outside the gene matches. The CDR3 sequence: CASSLGGWREFENEQFF. The CDR3 nucleotides are TGTGCCAGCAGCTTAGGGGGCTGGCGGGAGTTTGAGAATGAGCAGTTCTTC.

The rearrangement links TRBV6-5 to TRBJ1-1; TRBD1 might be the D (5 bases). This CDR3 contains 14 residues. The germline CDR1 and CDR2 sequences are MNHEY and SVGAGI. Trimming stripped 6 bases from V and 7 bases from J, with 18 bases between. CDR3 sequence: CASSTLGGEGEAFF. The CDR3 region has the DNA TGTGCCAGCAGCACCCTTGGGGGGGAAGGTGAAGCTTTCTTT.

The rearrangement links TRBV28 to TRBJ1-2; D not resolved. Germline loops: CDR1 MDHEN, CDR2 SYDVKM. CDR3 length equals 15 residues. Trimming pared 1 base from V and 3 bases from J, leaving 12 bases between. CDR3 region: CASSLLEDTYYGYTF. Written as DNA, the CDR3 is TGTGCCAGCAGTTTATTGGAAGACACTTACTATGGCTACACCTTC.

DNA of the CDR3: TGCGCCAGCAGCCAAGGTCGGCGGCTATACGAGCAGTACTTC. It encodes CASSQGRRLYEQYF. The J gene is TRBJ2-7, the V gene TRBV4-3; no definite D call. Germline V gene data show CDR1 as LGHNA and CDR2 as YSLEER. The CDR3 spans 14 residues. V was cut by 1 base and J by 4 bases, with 11 bases left in between.

V gene TRBV3-1 (or the pseudogene TRBV3-2) combines with J gene TRBJ1-1; 12 bases match TRBD1. CDR1 LGHDT and CDR2 YNNKEL come from the germline V gene (reference sequence). CDR3 length: 16 residues. J was trimmed by 3 bases and V by 4 bases; bases with no gene match: 6. CDR3 nucleotides: TGTGCCAGCAGCCCCGGGACAGGGGGCTCGGACACTGAAGCTTTCTTT. This gives the protein CASSPGTGGSDTEAFF.

This sequence joins TRBV5-1 and TRBJ1-1; D is perhaps TRBD1 (6 bases). Germline V lookup: CDR1 SGHRS, CDR2 YFSETQ. This CDR3 has 15 amino acids. The V and J ends lost 3 bases and 2 bases respectively, with 14 bases between them. CDR3 in amino acids: CASSWAGVDNTEAFF. As DNA, the CDR3 is TGCGCCAGCAGCTGGGCAGGGGTCGACAACACTGAAGCTTTCTTT.

As concerns this clone: Other DNA variants within this sample encode the same CDR3. The chain recombines TRBV5-4 with TRBJ1-2; 8 nucleotides align to TRBD1. Per the germline V gene, CDR1 is SGHNT and CDR2 is YYREEE (reference sequence). With V trimmed by 4 bases and J by 1 base, 6 bases remained unmatched. CDR3 length: 15 amino acids. The CDR3 DNA reads TGTGCCAGCAGCAGACGGACAGGGATTAACTATGGCTACACCTTC. The encoded protein is CASSRRTGINYGYTF.

The V and J genes are TRBV27 and TRBJ1-5, with 9 nucleotides matching TRBD1. V trimming: 4 bases; J trimming: 12 bases; junction bases outside the gene matches: 7. The germline gives CDR1 MNHEY, CDR2 SMNVEV (reference sequence). The CDR3 runs to 13 residues. The CDR3 spells CASSSGTGLLQHF. In DNA, the CDR3 is TGTGCCAGCAGTTCCGGGACAGGGTTGCTCCAGCATTTT.

The chain carries TRBV24-1 and TRBJ2-3, with 7 bases that match TRBD2. CDR1 and CDR2 from the germline V gene are KGHDR and SFDVKD. The CDR3 is 16 amino acids. With 5 bases clipped from V and 6 bases from J, the junction kept 13 bases outside the gene matches. The CDR3 sequence: CATSVEPSGARDTQYF. Written as DNA, the CDR3 is TGTGCCACCAGTGTTGAACCGAGCGGGGCCCGGGATACGCAGTATTTT.

This sequence joins TRBV6-5 and TRBJ2-1, with a weak D call TRBD2 (5 bases). V was trimmed by 6 bases and J by 8 bases, leaving 14 bases between them. Germline CDR1 MNHEY, CDR2 SVGAGI. This CDR3 has 13 amino acids. Here the CDR3 DNA reads TGTGCCAGCAGGTCAGCGGACCGGGATGAGCAGTTCTTC. Translating gives CASRSADRDEQFF.